Listed here is a single TCR beta chain. Trimming pared 5 bases from V and 8 bases from J, leaving 13 bases between. The CDR3 length is 14 residues. Germline CDR1 and CDR2: SEHNR and FQNEAQ (reference sequence). The source of the sample is a study of blood T cell repertoires in COVID-19. Original data processing: Estimation of nucleated cell counts relied on the amplification of reference gene primers. The protocol was immunoSEQ multiplex PCR, while the TCRdb copy is restricted to in-frame clones and leaves out a portion. Clone size and the V and J calls come from that table; the DNA yielded D and trimming. The sample comprises some 360,000 clones, roughly 90% of which are singletons, and approximately 1% rests with the top ten. Participants were placed into cohorts based on the clinical history they reported.

The chain joins TRBV7-9 to TRBJ1-6, with a tentative D call TRBD1 (6 bases). The sample taken for sequencing was PBMCs or T cells enriched from blood (not recorded which). The source is a woman in her twenties or thirties who had been exposed to COVID-19. The CDR3 spells CASSPRDTYSPLHF. CDR3 bases: TGTGCCAGCAGCCCCCGGGACACCTATTCACCCCTCCACTTT. Full variable domain (missing parts from reference TRBV7-9 and TRBJ1-6): DTGVSQNPRHKITKRGQNVTFRCDPISEHNRLYWYRQTLGQGPEFLTYFQNEAQLEKSRLLSDRFSAERPKGSFSTLEIQRTEQGDSAMYLCASSPRDTYSPLHFGNGTRLTVT.